The TCR beta chain described here comes from a study of blood T cell repertoires in COVID-19. Whole-study context: COVID-19 samples collected from the United States, Italy and Spain covered acute and convalescent phases.

Individuals drawn from under 30 US areas were about 18 to 100 years old. Participant-given clinical history determined each cohort assignment. All recovered Cohort 3 donors got two negative PCRs, got clearance, or saw symptom resolution. V was cut by 2 bases and J by 7 bases, with 8 bases left in between. The CDR3 is made up of 12 amino acids. Assay used: immunoSEQ multiplex PCR; TCRdb lists only in-frame clones, some missing. The data contain roughly 200,000 clones, about 85% of them singletons. The receptor was derived from a woman in her 30s who had recovered from COVID-19. V is TRBV12-3 or TRBV12-4 and J is TRBJ1-1; possibly TRBD1 for D (5 bases). Sample: PBMCs or T cells enriched from blood (not recorded which). This CDR3 reads CASSLSGNEAFF. DNA for the CDR3: TGTGCCAGCAGTTTATCAGGGAATGAAGCTTTCTTT.